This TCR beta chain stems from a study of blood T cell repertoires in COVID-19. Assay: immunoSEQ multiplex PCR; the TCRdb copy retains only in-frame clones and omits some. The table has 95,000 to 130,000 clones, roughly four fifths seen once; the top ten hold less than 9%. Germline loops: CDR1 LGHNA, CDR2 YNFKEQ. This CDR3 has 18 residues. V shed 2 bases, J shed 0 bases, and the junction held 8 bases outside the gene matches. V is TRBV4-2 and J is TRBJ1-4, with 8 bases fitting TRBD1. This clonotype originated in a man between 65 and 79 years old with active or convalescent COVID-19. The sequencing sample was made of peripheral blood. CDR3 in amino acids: CASSQSPGQGATNEKLFF. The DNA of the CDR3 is TGTGCCAGCAGCCAATCCCCAGGACAGGGTGCAACTAATGAAAAACTGTTTTTT.